This T cell receptor (beta chain) was documented in a study of monozygotic twins with inflammatory bowel disease. General study findings and limits: Using the inverse Simpson index, IBD patients had lower TCRbeta diversity than healthy co-twins. Patients got different immunosuppressive treatments, which may have made their repertoires more variable. Different subtypes (of T cells) could not be told apart from one another. Especially with disease activity, IBD patients shared fewer clonotypes with others than healthy twins did.

One entry per CDR3 protein, without DNA, is what TCRdb gives after re-calling the 5' RACE reads. Here the sample table reports 400,000 or so distinct CDR3 sequences. To note about this clonotype: Its matching antigen is unknown.

The CDR3 is made up of 15 amino acids. CDR1 is MDHEN, CDR2 SYDVKM, per germline. This clonotype originated in a human donor with ulcerative colitis or Crohn's disease, or a healthy co-twin of an affected twin (not recorded which). The chain employs TRBV28 and TRBJ2-7; the D call of TRBD1 rests on TCRdb alone, since no DNA is present to check it. The sequenced sample was blood. The CDR3 sequence: CASSPLTGPSYEQYF.